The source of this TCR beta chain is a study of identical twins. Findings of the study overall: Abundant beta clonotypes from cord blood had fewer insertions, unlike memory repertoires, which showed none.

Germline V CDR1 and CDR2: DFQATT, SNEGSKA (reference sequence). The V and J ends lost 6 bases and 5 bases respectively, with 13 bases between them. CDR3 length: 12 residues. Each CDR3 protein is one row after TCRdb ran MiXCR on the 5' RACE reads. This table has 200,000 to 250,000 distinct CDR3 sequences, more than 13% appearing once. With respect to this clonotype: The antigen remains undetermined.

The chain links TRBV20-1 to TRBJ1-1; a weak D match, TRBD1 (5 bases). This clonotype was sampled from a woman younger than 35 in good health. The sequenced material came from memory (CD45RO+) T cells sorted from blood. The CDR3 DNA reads TGCAGTGCCGACCAGCGGGGGACTGAAGCTTTCTTT. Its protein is CSADQRGTEAFF.